The present T cell receptor beta chain was sequenced within a study of blood T cell repertoires in COVID-19. Trimming took 6 bases from V and 4 from J, leaving 7 bases between them. There are 12 residues in the CDR3. CDR1 and CDR2 (germline): PRHDT, FYEKMQ (reference sequence). Assay used: immunoSEQ multiplex PCR; TCRdb lists only in-frame clones, some missing. The sample consists of 250,000 to 300,000 clones, around 90% of them appearing once. The receptor was derived from a woman in her 30s who had recovered from COVID-19. The material sequenced was PBMCs or T cells enriched from blood (not recorded which). The chain links TRBV13 to TRBJ1-5; D is perhaps TRBD1 (6 bases). The CDR3 DNA reads as TGTGCCAGCAGTACAGGGAATCAGCCCCAGCATTTT. It yields the protein CASSTGNQPQHF.